The subject of this entry is one T cell receptor (beta chain). Its antigen remains unidentified. The sample comes from a study of OX40 agonist ivuxolimab in advanced cancers. As for the study in general: Dose-escalation patients were diagnosed with hepatocellular carcinoma, melanoma, renal cell cancer or head and neck cancer. Three patients got partial responses; one had hepatocellular carcinoma and two had cutaneous melanoma.

Study-wide results and caveats: CD4+ T cells averaged fewer expanded clones than CD8+ T cells.

The assay was immunoSEQ multiplex PCR, and TCRdb's table has in-frame clones only and misses some. The sample holds approximately 90,000 clones; roughly 89% are singletons and the top ten take approximately 1.5%. The CDR3 has 14 amino acids. CDR1 and CDR2 (germline): SGHAT, FQNNGV. V was trimmed by 2 bases and J by 7 bases, leaving 12 bases between them. This sequence originates from an adult with an advanced solid tumor such as melanoma, head and neck, liver or kidney cancer. Specimen: CD4+ or CD8+ T cells sorted from blood, collected in a trial of the OX40 agonist ivuxolimab. The chain uses TRBV11-2 and TRBJ2-1; D perhaps matches TRBD2 (6 bases). Here the CDR3 reads CASSLRGTSNEQFF. CDR3 nucleotide sequence: TGTGCCAGCAGCTTACGGGGGACTTCTAATGAGCAGTTCTTC.